A selection of T cell receptor beta chains follows, all from one sample in a study of patients and donors after allogeneic stem cell transplantation. TCRdb reanalysed the RT-PCR reads using MiXCR and keeps one entry per CDR3 protein. The sample shows 98,000 or so distinct CDR3 sequences, approximately 35% of them seen only once. Material for sequencing was blood, either unsorted or a sorted T cell fraction (not recorded which). These receptors all come from a human donor who was either an allogeneic HSCT recipient or a stem cell or donor lymphocyte infusion donor (not recorded which). It is not recorded whose cells these are; they may come from a transplant donor. Each CDR3 is given with its conserved first and last residue. Fields, in order: J gene, V gene, D gene, CDR3 protein. The D gene is left open where the match is weak.

TRBJ1-5 TRBV25-1 - CASAGGPSNQPQHF
TRBJ1-3 TRBV9 - CASGLDSGNTIYF
TRBJ1-6 TRBV2 - CASSERAPLHF
TRBJ2-1 TRBV21-1 - CASSKTRGAAKVYNEQFF
TRBJ2-1 TRBV6-2/TRBV6-3 - CASSTLHEQFF
TRBJ2-7 TRBV5-1 TRBD2 CATSRTSGGAYEQYF
TRBJ1-5 TRBV6-2/TRBV6-3 TRBD1 CASRIGQGTYSNQPQHF
TRBJ1-5 TRBV6-2/TRBV6-3 - CASGRRLRDHSNQPQHF
TRBJ1-2 TRBV5-1 - CASSLGQLYGYTF
TRBJ1-2 TRBV6-6 - CASSQGRQNYGYTF
TRBJ2-1 TRBV20-1 - CSAREAGQVYKQFF
TRBJ2-5 TRBV12-3/TRBV12-4 - CASRRGAKETQYF
TRBJ2-1 TRBV20-1 - CSAPGHSHNEQFF
TRBJ2-4 TRBV29-1 TRBD2 CSVELAGGGKNIQYF
TRBJ1-2 TRBV28 - CASSFLGARASIDTF
TRBJ2-1 TRBV5-1 TRBD1 CASSYDGQGYNEQFF